Listed below are T cell receptor beta chains from one sample, sequenced in a study of human T cells and chemical hapten exposure. TCRdb reprocessed the RACE reads via MiXCR and lists one record per CDR3 protein. The sample yields over 85,000 distinct CDR3 sequences, around 8.8% seen once. Sequences were obtained from whole blood. The receptors stem from a female donor in good health. Some clones in this sample may be carry-over from other donors' samples. Both conserved end residues are part of each CDR3. The D gene is left open where the match is weak. Not all rows give a size; the values are once, few, many and, for expanded clones, a class.

.	few	TRBV27	TRBJ1-6	CASSPRDASSYNSPLHF	TGTGCCAGCAGTCCCAGGGACGCGAGCTCCTATAATTCACCCCTCCACTTT
.	few	TRBV27	TRBJ2-7	CASSLSGLPRIYEQYF	TGTGCCAGCAGTTTATCGGGCTTACCGAGGATCTACGAGCAGTACTTC
.	.	TRBV12-5	TRBJ2-5	CASGLAHLWQKETQYF	TGTGCTAGTGGTTTGGCCCATCTATGGCAGAAAGAGACCCAGTACTTC
.	.	TRBV6-1	TRBJ2-7	CASSEEYGTPNYEQYF	TGTGCCAGCAGCGAAGAGTACGGGACACCTAACTACGAGCAGTACTTC
.	.	TRBV11-2	TRBJ2-1	CASSLERSYNEQFF	TGTGCCAGCAGCTTAGAGCGATCGTACAATGAGCAGTTCTTC
.	.	TRBV11-2	TRBJ2-5	CASSPAGSQKETQYF	TGTGCCAGCAGCCCCGCCGGAAGCCAAAAAGAGACCCAGTACTTC
.	.	TRBV25-1	TRBJ2-7	CASSDSLPAYEQYF	TGTGCCAGCAGTGATTCTTTGCCGGCTTACGAGCAGTACTTC
.	many	TRBV7-2	TRBJ2-1	CASSSGPSGDEQFF	TGTGCCAGCAGCTCGGGACCTTCGGGAGATGAGCAGTTCTTC
.	few	TRBV28	TRBJ1-4	CAVGRHEKLFF	TGTGCGGTGGGTCGGCATGAAAAACTGTTTTTT
.	few	TRBV12-3/TRBV12-4	TRBJ2-3	CASGLRADTQYF	TGTGCCAGCGGTCTTAGAGCAGATACGCAGTATTTT
TRBD2	few	TRBV12-3/TRBV12-4	TRBJ2-7	CASSFSAGGDEQYF	TGTGCCAGCAGTTTTTCAGCGGGAGGAGACGAGCAGTACTTC
.	many	TRBV7-9	TRBJ1-1	CASSLRVKDEAFF	TGTGCCAGCAGCTTACGGGTTAAGGATGAAGCTTTCTTT
.	many	TRBV2	TRBJ2-5	CASSYSQETQYF	TGTGCCAGCAGTTACAGCCAAGAGACCCAGTACTTC
TRBD2	.	TRBV6-2/TRBV6-3	TRBJ2-1	CASSYGNRAGVGEQFF	TGTGCCAGCAGTTACGGGAATCGAGCGGGAGTCGGGGAGCAGTTCTTC
.	.	TRBV28	TRBJ2-1	CASSSRRSNEQFF	TGTGCCAGCAGTAGCCGTAGAAGCAATGAGCAGTTCTTC
TRBD1	many	TRBV6-1	TRBJ2-7	CASSEGDSSYEQYF	TGTGCCAGCAGTGAAGGGGACAGCTCCTACGAGCAGTACTTC
TRBD1	once	TRBV28	TRBJ1-4	CASRPVDRGETNEKLFF	TGTGCCAGCCGGCCAGTGGACAGGGGTGAAACTAATGAAAAACTGTTTTTT
TRBD1	many	TRBV27	TRBJ1-2	CATAAGTAFYGYTF	TGTGCCACCGCGGCCGGGACAGCCTTTTATGGCTACACCTTC
TRBD1	.	TRBV28	TRBJ2-2	CASMKSGGYTGELFF	TGTGCCAGCATGAAATCAGGGGGCTACACCGGGGAGCTGTTTTTT
.	few	TRBV20-1	TRBJ1-5	CSARDVEYNQPQHF	TGCAGTGCTAGAGATGTCGAGTACAATCAGCCCCAGCATTTT
.	many	TRBV29-1	TRBJ1-3	CSVRTGFRGNTIYF	TGCAGCGTACGCACAGGGTTTCGTGGAAACACCATATATTTT
TRBD1	.	TRBV2	TRBJ2-1	CASRSGTALYNEQFF	TGTGCCAGCAGATCCGGGACAGCTCTTTACAATGAGCAGTTCTTC
TRBD1	.	TRBV27	TRBJ2-5	CASSRDRVQETQYF	TGTGCCAGCAGTCGAGACAGGGTACAAGAGACCCAGTACTTC
.	.	TRBV29-1	TRBJ1-1	CSAGIDNPAFF	TGCAGCGCTGGGATTGACAATCCCGCTTTCTTT
TRBD1	once	TRBV25-1	TRBJ1-4	CASSEQAGTGETTNKKLFF	TGTGCCAGCAGTGAACAGGCGGGGACAGGGGAAACAACTAATAAAAAACTGTTTTTT
.	few	TRBV6-6	TRBJ2-2	CASSPRGGDTGELFF	TGTGCCAGCAGTCCTAGGGGGGGCGACACCGGGGAGCTGTTTTTT
.	few	TRBV4-3	TRBJ2-1	CASSQDPGTHSYNEQFF	TGCGCCAGCAGCCAAGATCCCGGGACTCATTCCTACAATGAGCAGTTCTTC
.	few	TRBV29-1	TRBJ2-1	CSVDVPEGSNNEQFF	TGCAGCGTCGATGTACCGGAGGGCTCAAACAATGAGCAGTTCTTC
TRBD1	many	TRBV12-3/TRBV12-4	TRBJ1-6	CASSYYSAGGDSPLHF	TGTGCCAGCAGTTATTATTCGGCAGGGGGAGACTCACCCCTCCACTTT
TRBD1	.	TRBV18	TRBJ2-6	CASSPEGQGAYGANVLTF	TGTGCCAGCTCACCAGAGGGACAGGGGGCTTATGGGGCCAACGTCCTGACTTTC
TRBD2	few	TRBV6-6	TRBJ2-5	CASRTSGTQETQYF	TGTGCCAGCAGAACTAGCGGGACCCAAGAGACCCAGTACTTC
.	many	TRBV25-1	TRBJ2-5	CASSDELAELQETQYF	TGTGCCAGCAGTGATGAACTAGCTGAACTCCAAGAGACCCAGTACTTC
TRBD1	many	TRBV29-1	TRBJ2-7	CSVGPGQGYEQYF	TGCAGCGTAGGTCCGGGACAGGGTTACGAGCAGTACTTC
TRBD2	few	TRBV20-1	TRBJ2-3	CSAPGLGTDTQYF	TGCAGTGCTCCGGGACTAGGCACAGATACGCAGTATTTT
TRBD2	many	TRBV20-1	TRBJ2-3	CSARDGTSVITDTQYF	TGCAGTGCTAGAGATGGGACTAGCGTAATCACAGATACGCAGTATTTT
.	.	TRBV2	TRBJ1-6	CASSEWGTYSPLHF	TGTGCCAGCAGTGAATGGGGGACCTATTCACCCCTCCACTTT
.	many	TRBV28	TRBJ2-1	CASSLNAEQFF	TGTGCCAGCAGTCTTAACGCTGAGCAGTTCTTC
TRBD1	.	TRBV28	TRBJ1-1	CASSLPRSGGSWTEAFF	TGTGCCAGCAGTTTACCCCGGTCAGGGGGCTCGTGGACTGAAGCTTTCTTT
.	many	TRBV2	TRBJ2-7	CASSEHSPGAPEQYF	TGTGCCAGCAGTGAACACTCTCCGGGGGCGCCCGAGCAGTACTTC
.	few	TRBV30	TRBJ1-1	CAWSETRSGNTEAFF	TGTGCCTGGAGTGAAACACGGAGCGGGAACACTGAAGCTTTCTTT
.	many	TRBV12-3/TRBV12-4	TRBJ2-1	CASSLLADNEQFF	TGTGCCAGCAGTTTACTGGCAGACAATGAGCAGTTCTTC
.	.	TRBV4-1	TRBJ1-5	CASSQVYGPNQPQHF	TGCGCCAGCAGCCAAGTTTATGGTCCTAATCAGCCCCAGCATTTT
.	few	TRBV2	TRBJ2-3	CASRYRVRSDTQYF	TGTGCCAGCAGGTACAGGGTCCGAAGCGATACGCAGTATTTT
TRBD2	.	TRBV24-1	TRBJ2-1	CATSDATSDIYNEQFF	TGTGCCACCAGTGACGCTACTAGCGACATCTACAATGAGCAGTTCTTC
.	.	TRBV4-1	TRBJ1-2	CASSQDRGLYGYTF	TGCGCCAGCAGCCAGGACAGAGGGCTCTATGGCTACACCTTC
.	many	TRBV11-2	TRBJ2-3	CASRGLLPSTDTQYF	TGTGCCAGCAGAGGCCTCCTCCCTAGCACAGATACGCAGTATTTT
.	few	TRBV29-1	TRBJ2-3	CSFTVGRAEDTQYF	TGCAGCTTCACAGTGGGTCGAGCTGAAGATACGCAGTATTTT
TRBD2	many	TRBV15	TRBJ2-1	CATSRDLLAEMGEQFF	TGTGCCACCAGCAGAGATCTACTAGCGGAGATGGGGGAGCAGTTCTTC
TRBD2	.	TRBV7-2	TRBJ2-3	CASSSGLAGVDEDTQYF	TGTGCCAGCAGCTCGGGACTAGCGGGAGTTGATGAAGATACGCAGTATTTT
TRBD1	.	TRBV9	TRBJ1-1	CASSRPRGRGTEAFF	TGTGCCAGCAGCCGCCCTAGGGGGCGGGGGACTGAAGCTTTCTTT
TRBD2	few	TRBV20-1	TRBJ2-7	CSAGREFKREQYF	TGCAGTGCTGGGAGGGAATTTAAACGGGAGCAGTACTTC
.	.	TRBV5-1	TRBJ1-5	CAISRDLNQPQHF	TGCGCCATCAGCCGGGACCTTAATCAGCCCCAGCATTTT
TRBD2	many	TRBV6-1	TRBJ2-1	CASSVVAGESIDEQFF	TGTGCCAGCAGTGTTGTTGCGGGAGAATCAATCGATGAGCAGTTCTTC
.	.	TRBV6-5	TRBJ2-2	CASRKNPGLYPGELFF	TGTGCCAGCCGGAAAAACCCGGGACTCTATCCCGGGGAGCTGTTTTTT
.	many	TRBV6-1	TRBJ2-7	CASSEWTRNYEQYF	TGTGCCAGCAGTGAATGGACACGCAACTACGAGCAGTACTTC
.	.	TRBV12-3/TRBV12-4	TRBJ2-7	CASSPPSRVYEQYF	TGTGCCAGCAGTCCCCCGAGCAGGGTCTACGAGCAGTACTTC
.	.	TRBV7-2	TRBJ1-5	CASSLTVNQPQHF	TGTGCCAGCAGCCTGACAGTAAATCAGCCCCAGCATTTT
TRBD1	.	TRBV28	TRBJ2-7	CASRGDRETPFEQYF	TGTGCCAGCAGGGGGGACAGGGAAACTCCTTTTGAGCAGTACTTC
.	few	TRBV2	TRBJ2-3	CASSVTTSTDTQYF	TGTGCCAGCAGCGTTACTACTAGCACAGATACGCAGTATTTT